The 31 T cell receptor beta chains given below trace back to one sample, sequenced in a study of cytomegalovirus exposure and HLA in healthy donors. A multiplex PCR was run with 60 Vbeta primers and 13 Jbeta primers. TCRdb's table, derived via immunoSEQ multiplex PCR, lists solely in-frame clones and lacks some. The sample has fewer than 200,000 clones; over 80% are singletons. Material: PBMCs. Receptors were obtained from a girl aged 10 to 17 in good health and CMV-seropositive.

This clone was recorded a few times. The chain joins TRBV29-1 to TRBJ1-1, with 7 bases aligning to TRBD1. With 5 bases clipped from V and 6 bases from J, the junction kept 3 bases outside the gene matches. The CDR3 length is 11 residues. Germline CDR1 SQVTM, CDR2 ANQGSEA. CDR3 DNA: TGCAGCGTTTGGACAGGTCCTGAAGCTTTCTTT. The encoded protein is CSVWTGPEAFF.

V gene TRBV6-1 combines with J gene TRBJ2-7; perhaps TRBD2 as D (5 bases). This CDR3 is 14 amino acids long. The germline V gene encodes CDR1 MNHNS and CDR2 SASEGT. Deletions cut 6 bases from V and 5 bases from J, with 17 bases between. This chain's CDR3 is CASSAGLVLNEQYF. In DNA, the CDR3 is TGTGCCAGCAGCGCCGGACTGGTTTTGAACGAGCAGTACTTC.

The V and J genes are TRBV20-1 and TRBJ1-2; D is perhaps TRBD1 (6 bases). V gave up 5 bases and J gave up 10 bases, with 14 bases separating them. CDR1 and CDR2 (germline): DFQATT, SNEGSKA (reference sequence). CDR3 size: 11 residues. CDR3 nucleotides: TGCAGTGCTGAACAGGGACGACTCTACACCTTC. It codes for CSAEQGRLYTF.

The V and J genes are TRBV4-1 and TRBJ2-3; D not resolved. Germline V CDR1 and CDR2: MGHRA, YSYEKL. V lost 4 bases and J lost 0, with 14 bases in between. The CDR3 consists of 16 residues. CDR3 sequence (DNA): TGCGCCAGCAGCCCCCGTCCGGAGCCTAGCACAGATACGCAGTATTTT. This sequence encodes CASSPRPEPSTDTQYF.

The chain employs TRBV7-2 and TRBJ2-1, with 14 nucleotides matching TRBD2. The CDR3 runs to 18 residues. Germline CDR1 is SGHTA and CDR2 is FQGNSA. V lost 1 base, J lost 5 bases, and 7 bases stayed unmatched. CDR3: CASSLVGTSGGYHNEQFF. In DNA form, the CDR3 reads TGTGCCAGCAGCTTAGTCGGGACTAGCGGGGGATACCACAATGAGCAGTTCTTC. Supplemented by reference TRBV7-2 and TRBJ2-1, the full variable domain reads GAGVSQSPSNKVTEKGKDVELRCDPISGHTALYWYRQSLGQGLEFLIYFQGNSAPDKSGLPSDRFSAERTGGSVSTLTIQRTQQEDSAVYLCASSLVGTSGGYHNEQFFGPGTRLTVL.

This clone appeared a few times. This CDR3 is also generated by other DNA sequences in the sample. The chain's CDR3 is CASRIGQGVNEQYF. The CDR3 nucleotides read TGTGCCAGCAGGATTGGACAGGGCGTGAACGAGCAGTACTTC. This rearrangement joins TRBV2 to TRBJ2-7, with 8 bases aligning to TRBD1. The CDR3 loop spans 14 amino acids. CDR1 is SNHLY, CDR2 FYNNEI, per germline. Germline trimming cut 6 bases from V and 5 bases from J; bases unmatched to any gene: 9.

This sequence joins TRBV6-5 and TRBJ2-2; possibly TRBD2 for D (6 bases). V was trimmed by 0 bases and J by 3 bases, leaving 11 bases between them. The CDR3 has 16 residues. Germline V CDR1 and CDR2: MNHEY, SVGAGI. CDR3 loop: CASSYSGLRHTGELFF. The CDR3 DNA is TGTGCCAGCAGTTACTCGGGACTGAGGCACACCGGGGAGCTGTTTTTT.

The chain couples TRBV9 to TRBJ2-1; 11 positions agree with TRBD2. Germline V CDR1 and CDR2: SGDLS, YYNGEE. Trimming cost V 5 bases and J 4 bases; bases outside gene matches: 5. The CDR3 is 15 amino acids. As DNA, the CDR3 is TGTGCCAGCAGTATTGTAGCGGGAGGGTACAATGAGCAGTTCTTC. This encodes CASSIVAGGYNEQFF.

This clone has a handful of counts. The chain recombines TRBV6-1 with TRBJ2-5, with 11 nucleotides matching TRBD2. This CDR3 is 14 amino acids long. Germline CDR1 MNHNS, CDR2 SASEGT. After removal of 4 bases from V and 4 bases from J, the junction contained 2 bases not matched to a gene. CDR3 sequence reads: CASSGTSGLETQYF. The CDR3 DNA reads as TGTGCCAGCAGTGGGACTAGCGGGCTAGAGACCCAGTACTTC.

This clone has a single count. This chain joins TRBV7-2 and TRBJ2-7; 8 bases fit TRBD1. CDR3 length: 15 residues. The junction had 7 bases not matched to a gene; V was cut back by 2 bases and J by 4 bases. Per the germline V gene, CDR1 is SGHTA and CDR2 is FQGNSA. CDR3 coding DNA: TGTGCCAGCAGCTTATCGGGACAGGTGACTTACGAGCAGTACTTC. This translates into CASSLSGQVTYEQYF.

The chain joins TRBV2 to TRBJ2-7, with D perhaps TRBD1 (6 bases). The CDR3 runs to 14 residues. Germline lookup yields CDR1 SNHLY and CDR2 FYNNEI. Trimming removed 2 bases at V and 1 base at J, with 9 bases between. The CDR3 loop reads CASSEIGTSYEQYF. As DNA, the CDR3 is TGTGCCAGCAGTGAAATAGGGACATCCTACGAGCAGTACTTC. Using reference TRBV2 and TRBJ2-7 for the parts outside the CDR3, the full variable domain is EPEVTQTPSHQVTQMGQEVILRCVPISNHLYFYWYRQILGQKVEFLVSFYNNEISEKSEIFDDQFSVERPDGSNFTLKIRSTKLEDSAMYFCASSEIGTSYEQYFGPGTRLTVT.

This rearrangement joins TRBV6-1 to TRBJ2-5; 7 nucleotides line up with TRBD2. Germline V CDR1 and CDR2: MNHNS, SASEGT. This CDR3 spans 14 amino acids. The ends lost 3 bases at V and 2 bases at J; junction bases unmatched: 3. Written as DNA, the CDR3 is TGTGCCAGCAGTGATGGGGGGGGGCAAGAGACCCAGTACTTC. It is translated as CASSDGGGQETQYF.

This clone was seen more than once but under ten times. J is TRBJ1-2 and V is TRBV5-8, with 10 bases aligning to TRBD1. Germline CDR1 and CDR2: SGHTS and YDEGEE. The V gene end was trimmed by 4 bases and the J gene end by 8 bases; junction bases not matched to a gene: 8. There are 14 residues in the CDR3. The CDR3 nucleotides read TGTGCCAGCAGCACGGGGACAGGGGAGGGCGGCTACACCTTC. Protein product: CASSTGTGEGGYTF. The full variable domain, in which reference TRBV5-8 and TRBJ1-2 provide the parts outside the CDR3, is EAGVTQSPTHLIKTRGQQATLRCSPISGHTSVYWYQQALGLGLQFLLWYDEGEERNRGNFPPRFSGRQFPNYSSELNVNALELEDSALYLCASSTGTGEGGYTFGSGTRLTVV.

The gene calls are TRBV28 and TRBJ1-6, with D unclear. This CDR3 region has 16 residues. V was cut by 5 bases and J by 0 bases, with 11 bases left in between. Germline V lookup: CDR1 MDHEN, CDR2 SYDVKM. In DNA form, the CDR3 reads TGTGCCAGCAGTATATCAGGTGGCTCCTATAATTCACCCCTCCACTTT. Translating it yields CASSISGGSYNSPLHF.

V usage is TRBV2 and J usage is TRBJ1-4, with TRBD1 identical over 7 bases. The CDR3 contains 14 residues. With 6 bases clipped from V and 8 bases from J, the junction kept 9 bases outside the gene matches. Looked up from germline, CDR1 is SNHLY and CDR2 is FYNNEI. This CDR3 is CASRGTGVGEKLFF. In DNA, the CDR3 is TGTGCCAGCAGGGGCACAGGGGTTGGGGAAAAACTGTTTTTT.

This chain links TRBV10-3 with TRBJ2-2; D perhaps matches TRBD2 (6 bases). This CDR3 is built from 14 residues. Trimming took off 6 bases at V and 3 bases at J, with 11 bases between the two ends. Germline V lookup: CDR1 ENHRY, CDR2 SYGVKD. The CDR3 DNA follows: TGTGCCATCAGGGACTATTCGGACACCGGGGAGCTGTTTTTT. Protein sequence: CAIRDYSDTGELFF.

This clone was seen only a few times. The chain links TRBV25-1 to TRBJ1-4; possibly TRBD1 for D (6 bases). CDR3 length: 16 residues. CDR1 MGHDK and CDR2 SYGVNS come from the germline V gene. V lost 8 bases, J lost 3 bases, and 19 bases lay in between. The DNA for the CDR3 is TGTGCCAGCGCGGACGGGGGGCGTTCATCTAATGAAAAACTGTTTTTT. This translates into CASADGGRSSNEKLFF. The full variable domain, with the rest looked up from reference TRBV25-1 and TRBJ1-4, is EADIYQTPRYLVIGTGKKITLECSQTMGHDKMYWYQQDPGMELHLIHYSYGVNSTEKGDLSSESTVSRIRTEHFPLTLESARPSHTSQYLCASADGGRSSNEKLFFGSGTQLSVL.

V is TRBV4-2 and J is TRBJ2-4; D possibly corresponds to TRBD2 (6 bases). Germline loops: CDR1 LGHNA, CDR2 YNFKEQ. The CDR3 covers 15 residues. The V and J ends lost 6 bases and 0 bases respectively, with 12 bases between them. The CDR3: CASRASALAKNIQYF. In DNA, the CDR3 is TGTGCCAGCAGGGCTAGCGCGCTAGCCAAAAACATTCAGTACTTC.

The chain carries TRBV6-6 and TRBJ1-1; D is unresolved. CDR1 is MNHNY and CDR2 is SVGAGI in the germline V gene (reference sequence). The ends were cut back, 0 bases at V and 3 bases at J, with 14 bases in the middle. The CDR3 is made up of 16 amino acids. Here the CDR3 reads CASSYSGSRKDTEAFF. In DNA form, the CDR3 reads TGTGCCAGCAGTTACTCCGGGAGTCGGAAGGACACTGAAGCTTTCTTT.

The chain carries TRBV7-3 and TRBJ2-7; tentative D call: TRBD2 (5 bases). Germline CDR1 and CDR2: SGHTA and FQGTGA. The CDR3 covers 13 residues. The V end lost 2 bases, the J end lost 6 bases, and 11 bases lay between the germline ends. CDR3 sequence reads: CASSLGLAGEQYF. The CDR3 DNA follows: TGTGCCAGCAGCTTAGGGCTAGCTGGCGAGCAGTACTTC.

This clone has only a few counts. This sequence joins TRBV2 and TRBJ1-4; a weak D match, TRBD1 (5 bases). V lost 5 bases, J lost 5 bases, and 12 bases lay in between. Per germline, CDR1 SNHLY and CDR2 FYNNEI. The CDR3 length is 14 residues. Written as DNA, the CDR3 is TGTGCCAGCAGTCGTGACAGCACCAATGAAAAACTGTTTTTT. This codes for CASSRDSTNEKLFF.

In this sample, this clone turned up a few times. This sequence joins TRBV10-3 and TRBJ2-7; tentatively, D is TRBD1 (6 bases). The CDR3 runs to 14 residues. Germline CDR1 and CDR2: ENHRY and SYGVKD. Between the trimmed V and J ends, which lost 5 bases and 1 base, there was a span of 12 bases. The CDR3 region is CAISSRTASYEQYF. CDR3 DNA: TGTGCCATCAGTTCCAGGACAGCTTCCTACGAGCAGTACTTC.

The rearrangement joins TRBV6-6 to TRBJ1-2; TRBD1 matches 9 bases. This CDR3 has 16 amino acids. With V trimmed by 10 bases and J by 4 bases, 16 bases remained unmatched. The germline gives CDR1 MNHNY, CDR2 SVGAGI (reference sequence). CDR3 sequence reads: CAIGRTGEEEVYGYTF. CDR3 sequence (DNA): TGTGCCATCGGGAGGACAGGGGAGGAGGAGGTCTATGGCTACACCTTC.

The rearrangement joins TRBV29-1 to TRBJ2-3; D is ambiguous. Germline values: CDR1 SQVTM, CDR2 ANQGSEA. CDR3 length: 14 residues. V lost 6 bases, J lost 2 bases, and 15 bases lay in between. Here the CDR3 reads CSVYSPKFTDTQYF. CDR3 DNA: TGCAGCGTGTATAGCCCCAAATTCACAGATACGCAGTATTTT.

This clone was counted only a few times. This chain joins TRBV6-1 and TRBJ2-1; D may be TRBD1 (6 bases). Trimming took 4 bases from V and 7 from J, leaving 14 bases between them. Germline CDR1 MNHNS, CDR2 SASEGT. The CDR3 loop spans 14 amino acids. The CDR3 DNA sequence: TGTGCCAGCAGTGTCAGGGGAGATAGGAATGAGCAGTTCTTC. Encoded protein: CASSVRGDRNEQFF.

The chain employs TRBV10-1 and TRBJ2-7, with 7 bases lining up with TRBD2. Germline CDR1 WNHNN, CDR2 SYGVQD (reference sequence). With V trimmed by 3 bases and J by 2 bases, 1 base remained unmatched. The CDR3 has 13 residues. The CDR3 reads CASSETSAYEQYF. CDR3 in DNA: TGCGCCAGCAGTGAAACTAGCGCCTACGAGCAGTACTTC.

The chain couples TRBV28 to TRBJ2-2, with 11 bases that match TRBD1. The germline V gene has CDR1 MDHEN and CDR2 SYDVKM. The CDR3 is 18 residues long. After removal of 6 bases from V and 0 bases from J, the junction contained 9 bases not matched to a gene. The CDR3 DNA sequence: TGTGCCAGCAGGTCGCCCGCGGGACAGGGGGCGAACACCGGGGAGCTGTTTTTT. Its protein product is CASRSPAGQGANTGELFF.

This clone came up once. J is TRBJ2-7 and V is TRBV27, with D maybe TRBD2 (5 bases). Germline values: CDR1 MNHEY, CDR2 SMNVEV (reference sequence). The CDR3 sequence is 12 residues long. Trimming took off 6 bases at V and 5 bases at J, with 11 bases between the two ends. The CDR3 loop reads CASSLIGDEQYF. In nucleotides, the CDR3 is TGTGCCAGCAGCCTTATCGGGGACGAGCAGTACTTC.

The V gene is TRBV7-9, the J gene TRBJ2-5; D ambiguous. The DNA end is more similar to TRBJ2-7, so the J call may be wrong. This CDR3 is 11 amino acids long. The V gene's germline CDR1 is SEHNR and CDR2 FQNEAQ (reference sequence). CDR3 region: CASSFSYEQYF. In nucleotides, the CDR3 is TGTGCCAGCAGCTTTTCGTACGAGCAGTACTTC.

This chain links TRBV5-1 with TRBJ2-7; 7 nucleotides align to TRBD2. The CDR3 runs 14 residues. Trimming took 4 bases from V and 3 from J; bases not matched to a gene: 7. Germline loops: CDR1 SGHRS, CDR2 YFSETQ. CDR3 sequence (DNA): TGCGCCAGCAGCCCCTCGGGACTATACTACGAGCAGTACTTC. Its translation: CASSPSGLYYEQYF.

The chain joins TRBV11-3 to TRBJ2-3; 11 nucleotides agree with TRBD1. The CDR3 is 16 amino acids. The germline CDR1 and CDR2 sequences are SGHNT and YENEEA. Trimming took 3 bases from V and 3 from J; bases not matched to a gene: 5. CDR3 DNA: TGTGCCAGCAGCTTCGCCGGGACAGGGGGTACAGATACGCAGTATTTT. This gives the protein CASSFAGTGGTDTQYF.